The sequence of this T cell receptor beta chain was determined in a study of OX40 agonist ivuxolimab in advanced cancers. Study-level results: Specificity for antigen went undetermined in the expanded peripheral T cells.

Between the trimmed V and J ends, which lost 3 bases and 0 bases, there was a span of 10 bases. There are 16 residues in the CDR3. Germline V gene lookup returns CDR1 SGHNT and CDR2 YYREEE (reference sequence). This clone was seen only once. What it binds is unknown. The table came from immunoSEQ multiplex PCR; TCRdb's copy has only in-frame clones and leaves some out. Of fewer than 25,000 clones in the sample, 85% to 90% were seen once. The J gene is TRBJ2-6, the V gene TRBV5-4; D perhaps matches TRBD1 (6 bases). Sequenced here: CD4+ or CD8+ T cells sorted from blood, sampled in a trial of the OX40 agonist ivuxolimab. The source is an adult with an advanced solid tumor such as melanoma, head and neck, liver or kidney cancer. CDR3 sequence: CASSWDTHSGANVLTF. The CDR3 DNA is TGTGCCAGCAGCTGGGACACCCACTCTGGGGCCAACGTCCTGACTTTC.